This T cell receptor beta chain originates from a study of blood T cells in healthy people across ages. This CDR3 region has 14 residues. V was shortened by 6 bases and J by 0 bases, with 13 bases between the two germline ends. From germline, CDR1 is SQVTM and CDR2 ANQGSEA. A sample-barcoded 5' primer and a J-beta primer mix were used in a second PCR of roughly 6 to 11 cycles. CDR3-containing paired-end reads numbered at least 3 million in each sample. TCRdb itself ran the 5' RACE reads through MiXCR, one entry per CDR3 protein. The sample holds about 1.5 million distinct CDR3 sequences, 42% seen once. General study results and limits: For the donors, CMV status was unknown and possibly confounded expanded clonotype changes. PBMCs that were unsorted prevented a conclusive naive versus antigen-experienced comparison. TCR beta diversity correlated strongly with naive T cell percentage.

This clonotype was found many times. What it recognizes is unknown. The chain combines TRBV29-1 with TRBJ2-3; possible D gene TRBD1, 5 bases. This TCR derives from a woman aged 18-29 years in good health. Sequencing used blood. The CDR3 sequence is CSVRWGSSTDTQYF. CDR3 in DNA: TGCAGCGTCCGTTGGGGCTCTAGCACAGATACGCAGTATTTT.